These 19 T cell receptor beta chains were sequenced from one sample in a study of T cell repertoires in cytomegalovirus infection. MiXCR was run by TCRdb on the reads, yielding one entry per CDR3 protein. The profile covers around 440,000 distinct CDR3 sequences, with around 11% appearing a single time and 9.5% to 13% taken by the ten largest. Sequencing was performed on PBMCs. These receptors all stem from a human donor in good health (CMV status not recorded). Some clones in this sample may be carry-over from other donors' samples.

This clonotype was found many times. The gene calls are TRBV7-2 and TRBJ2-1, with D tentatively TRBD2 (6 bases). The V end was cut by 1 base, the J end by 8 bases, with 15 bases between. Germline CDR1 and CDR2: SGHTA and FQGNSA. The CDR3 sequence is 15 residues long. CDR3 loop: CASSLGLRRGDEQFF. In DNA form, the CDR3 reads TGTGCCAGCAGCTTAGGACTCCGGAGGGGCGATGAGCAGTTCTTC.

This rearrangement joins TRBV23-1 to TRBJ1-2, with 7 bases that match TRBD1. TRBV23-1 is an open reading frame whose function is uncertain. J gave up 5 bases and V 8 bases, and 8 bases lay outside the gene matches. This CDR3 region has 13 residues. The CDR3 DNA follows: TGCGCCAGCGGGGGACAGCCGCCTTATGGCTACACCTTC. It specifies CASGGQPPYGYTF.

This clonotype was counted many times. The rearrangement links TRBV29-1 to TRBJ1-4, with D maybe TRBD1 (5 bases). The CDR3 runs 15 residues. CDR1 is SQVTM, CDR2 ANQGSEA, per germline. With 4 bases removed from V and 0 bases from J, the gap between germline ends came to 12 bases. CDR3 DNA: TGCAGCGTTGGAGGGACCGCTGCAACTAATGAAAAACTGTTTTTT. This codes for CSVGGTAATNEKLFF. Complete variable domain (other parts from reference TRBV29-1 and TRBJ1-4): SAVISQKPSRDICQRGTSLTIQCQVDSQVTMMFWYRQQPGQSLTLIATANQGSEATYESGFVIDKFPISRPNLTFSTLTVSNMSPEDSSIYLCSVGGTAATNEKLFFGSGTQLSVL.

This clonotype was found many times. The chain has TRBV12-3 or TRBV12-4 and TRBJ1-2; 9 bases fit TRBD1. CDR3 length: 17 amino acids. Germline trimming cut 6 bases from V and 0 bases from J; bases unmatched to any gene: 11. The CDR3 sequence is CASRGTGPPLTNYGYTF. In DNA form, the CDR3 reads TGTGCCAGCAGAGGGACAGGGCCTCCGTTGACTAACTATGGCTACACCTTC.

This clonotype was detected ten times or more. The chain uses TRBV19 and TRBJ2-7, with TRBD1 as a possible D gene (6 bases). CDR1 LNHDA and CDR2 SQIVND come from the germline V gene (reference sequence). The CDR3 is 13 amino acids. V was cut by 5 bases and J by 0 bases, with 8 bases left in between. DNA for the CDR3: TGTGCCAGTAGTGACAGGAACTCCTACGAGCAGTACTTC. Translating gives CASSDRNSYEQYF.

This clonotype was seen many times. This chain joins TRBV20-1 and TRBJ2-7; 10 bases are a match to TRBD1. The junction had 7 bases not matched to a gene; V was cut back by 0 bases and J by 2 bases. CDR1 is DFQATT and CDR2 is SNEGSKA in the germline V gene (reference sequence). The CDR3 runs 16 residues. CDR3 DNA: TGCAGTGCTAGAGATCTTGGGACAGGGGCTACCTACGAGCAGTACTTC. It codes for CSARDLGTGATYEQYF.

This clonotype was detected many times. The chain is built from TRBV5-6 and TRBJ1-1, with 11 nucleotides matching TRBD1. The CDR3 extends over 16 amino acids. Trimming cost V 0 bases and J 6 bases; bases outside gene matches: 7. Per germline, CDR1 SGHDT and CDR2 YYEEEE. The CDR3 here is CASSLEGQGAGSEAFF. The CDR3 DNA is TGTGCCAGCAGCTTGGAAGGACAGGGGGCGGGGTCTGAAGCTTTCTTT.

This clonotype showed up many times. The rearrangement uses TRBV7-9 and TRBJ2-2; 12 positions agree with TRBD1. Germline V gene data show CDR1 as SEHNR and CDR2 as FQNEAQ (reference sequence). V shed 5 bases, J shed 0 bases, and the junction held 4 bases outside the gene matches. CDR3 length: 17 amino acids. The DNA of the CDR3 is TGTGCCAGCAGCCCCCGGGACAGGGGGCCGAACACCGGGGAGCTGTTTTTT. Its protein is CASSPRDRGPNTGELFF.

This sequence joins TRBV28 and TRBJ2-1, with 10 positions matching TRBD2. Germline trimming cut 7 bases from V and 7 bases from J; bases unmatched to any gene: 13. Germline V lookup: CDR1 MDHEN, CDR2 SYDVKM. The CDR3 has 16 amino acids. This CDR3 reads CASTPAGGARANEQFF. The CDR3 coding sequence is TGTGCCAGCACCCCAGCGGGGGGGGCCAGGGCTAATGAGCAGTTCTTC.

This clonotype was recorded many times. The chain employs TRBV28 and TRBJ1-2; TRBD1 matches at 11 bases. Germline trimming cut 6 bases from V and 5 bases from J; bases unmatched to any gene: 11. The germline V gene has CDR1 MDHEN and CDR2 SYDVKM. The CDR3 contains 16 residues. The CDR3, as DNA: TGTGCCAGCAGCCCAGGACAGGGGGCCCGGAGGTATGGCTACACCTTC. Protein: CASSPGQGARRYGYTF.

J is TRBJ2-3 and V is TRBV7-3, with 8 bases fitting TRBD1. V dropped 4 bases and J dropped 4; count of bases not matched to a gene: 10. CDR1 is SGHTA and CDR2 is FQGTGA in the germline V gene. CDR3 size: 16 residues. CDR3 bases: TGTGCCAGCAGCTCCGGACAGGGAGATTACGCAGATACGCAGTATTTT. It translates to CASSSGQGDYADTQYF.

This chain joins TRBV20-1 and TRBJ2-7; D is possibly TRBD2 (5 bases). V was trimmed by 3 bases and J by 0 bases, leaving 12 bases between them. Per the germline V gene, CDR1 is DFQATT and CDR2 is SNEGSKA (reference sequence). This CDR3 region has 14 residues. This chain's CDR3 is CSASSPRDSYEQYF. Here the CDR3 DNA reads TGCAGTGCTAGTAGTCCCCGGGACTCCTACGAGCAGTACTTC.

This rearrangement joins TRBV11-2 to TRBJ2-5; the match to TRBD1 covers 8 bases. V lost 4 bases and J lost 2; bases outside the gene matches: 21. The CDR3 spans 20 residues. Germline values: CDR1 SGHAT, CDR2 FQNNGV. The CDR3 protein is CASSSIHGAGTGDIQETQYF. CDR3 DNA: TGTGCCAGCAGCTCGATCCATGGGGCGGGGACAGGAGACATACAAGAGACCCAGTACTTC.

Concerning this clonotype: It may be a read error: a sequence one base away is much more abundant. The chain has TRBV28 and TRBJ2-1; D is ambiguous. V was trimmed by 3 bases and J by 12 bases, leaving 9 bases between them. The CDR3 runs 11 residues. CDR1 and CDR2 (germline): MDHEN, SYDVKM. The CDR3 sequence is CASSFGRAQFF. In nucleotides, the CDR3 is TGTGCCAGCAGTTTCGGTCGGGCGCAGTTCTTC.

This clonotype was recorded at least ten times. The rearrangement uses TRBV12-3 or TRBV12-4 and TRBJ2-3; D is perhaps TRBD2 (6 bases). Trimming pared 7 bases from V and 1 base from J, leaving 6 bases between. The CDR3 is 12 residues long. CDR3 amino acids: CASTGGTDTQYF. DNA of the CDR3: TGTGCCAGCACGGGGGGCACAGATACGCAGTATTTT.

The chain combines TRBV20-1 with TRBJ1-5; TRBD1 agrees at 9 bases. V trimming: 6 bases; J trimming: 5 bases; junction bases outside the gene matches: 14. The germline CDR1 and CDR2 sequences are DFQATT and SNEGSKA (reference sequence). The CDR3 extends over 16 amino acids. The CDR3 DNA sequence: TGCAGTGCGACCGACAGGGGGAAGGGTTTAGATCAGCCCCAGCATTTT. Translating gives CSATDRGKGLDQPQHF.

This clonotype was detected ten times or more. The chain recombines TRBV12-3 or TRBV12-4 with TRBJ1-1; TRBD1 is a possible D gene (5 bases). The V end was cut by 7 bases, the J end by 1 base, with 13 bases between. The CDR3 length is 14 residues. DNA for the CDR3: TGTGCCAGCATAAGCGGGGCGAGGAACACTGAAGCTTTCTTT. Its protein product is CASISGARNTEAFF.

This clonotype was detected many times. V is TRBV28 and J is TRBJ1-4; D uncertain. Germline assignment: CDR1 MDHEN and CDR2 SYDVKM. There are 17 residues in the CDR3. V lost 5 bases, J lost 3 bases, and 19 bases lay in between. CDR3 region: CASSPSISSWANEKLFF. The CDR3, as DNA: TGTGCCAGCAGTCCGTCCATATCGTCCTGGGCTAATGAAAAACTGTTTTTT.

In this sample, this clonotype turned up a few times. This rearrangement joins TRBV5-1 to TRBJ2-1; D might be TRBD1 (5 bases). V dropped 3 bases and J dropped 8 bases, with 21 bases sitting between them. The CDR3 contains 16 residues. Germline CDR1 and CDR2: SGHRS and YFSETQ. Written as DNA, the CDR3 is TGCGCCAGCAGCTCCGGGTGGGGCCTATTGCAGGATGAGCAGTTCTTC. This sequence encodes CASSSGWGLLQDEQFF.